This T cell receptor beta chain was captured by sequencing in a study of vaccination and CD4 T cells after COVID-19. Treatment denoted: approximately nine-day PBMC culture with coronavirus spike peptide pools or control peptides (ViraFEST assay). Any prior SARS-CoV-2 infection was absent in healthy vaccine recipients, as negative nucleocapsid antibodies before and after vaccination showed. With the Oncomine TCR Beta short-read assay, DNA from cultured CD4+ T cells was sequenced. From CD4+ T cells that had been cultured, genomic DNA was extracted. TCRdb fed the PCR reads into MiXCR, producing one record per CDR3 protein. Among around 13,000 distinct CDR3 sequences listed, 60% to 80% were seen once. The CDR3 loop spans 14 amino acids. On this clonotype: The antigen is unknown.

The rearrangement joins TRBV21-1 to TRBJ2-5; no DNA check was done on the table's D call, TRBD1. TRBV21-1 is noted as a pseudogene. The TCR sequence derives from a human donor who received a COVID-19 vaccine. The material sequenced was CD4+ T cells from blood, cultured in vitro, taken after SARS-CoV-2 vaccination. In DNA, the CDR3 is TGTGCCAGCAGCAACCGGGACCTCCAAGAGACCCAGTACTTC. Translation: CASSNRDLQETQYF.